This TCR beta chain was sequenced for a study of shared clonotypes between healthy human individuals (dated by TCRdb to the early 2020s). Broadly, across the study: The cohort included three men and a couple of women between 18 and 49 years of age. For each donor, CD4 naive and CD4 memory were each run on three plates, CD8 naive on two plates, and CD8 memory on one plate. To estimate repertoire size and how much clonotypes are shared between individuals, the study performed deep sequencing of blood TCR repertoires from roughly five healthy adults. To increase sequencing depth and limit assay-specific biases, different laboratories used diverse techniques to prepare libraries and sequence TCR repertoires. Between about 0.94 and 8.9 billion PBMCs per donor were obtained by leukapheresis. Overall study outcomes, separate from this receptor: Compared with non-shared clonotypes, the clonotypes found in all four sorted-subset donors had higher generation probabilities. Incomplete sequencing was indicated by rarefaction of sorted-subset datasets, despite the large sequencing depth. Sharing across a few donors was observed for roughly 5% of naive CD4, 3% to 3.5% of naive CD8, over 2% of memory CD4, and about 0.38% of memory CD8 clonotypes. Naive subsets generally had larger estimated clonotype richness than memory subsets. Sampling was restricted to blood, and TCR repertoires in tissues likely differ from the TCR repertoires found in blood. The genetic and exposure-history diversity represented was limited by the small number of donors. Based on pairwise subsampling, the degree of clonotype sharing among donors was expected to be affected by sequencing depth.

Taken from the germline V gene, the CDR1 and CDR2 loops are SQVTM and ANQGSEA. The CDR3, from cysteine to phenylalanine, totals 13 residues. The CDR3 DNA has 39 bases and is translated from base 1. V is reduced by 4 bases and J by 2 bases, leaving a spacing of 10 bases between them. Donors were healthy HIV-negative adults with no recently reported acute infections or vaccinations. Only Caucasian adults living in Nashville, Tennessee, USA were represented among the donors. CD4+ T cells were enriched by magnetic negative selection, after which naive cells were positively selected on CD45RA and the negative fraction was taken as the memory subset. Blood was obtained by leukapheresis, after which PBMCs were separated by Ficoll-Histopaque density gradient centrifugation and cryopreserved in liquid nitrogen vapor phase. Analytical flow cytometry was used to check the purity and quantity of every magnetically sorted T cell population. Each sorted fraction had its genomic DNA isolated and then quantified by UV absorbance on a Nanodrop 2000c.

Using the deep immunoSEQ assay, multiplex PCR amplified TCR CDR3 regions from genomic DNA. Extracted genomic DNA from each cell subset was distributed evenly across all wells of several immunoSEQ 96-well plates, and each plate was treated as a replicate. For sorted subsets, roughly 0.2 ug genomic DNA, equal to tens of thousands of T cell genomes, was loaded into each replicate PCR. The purified libraries were quantified using a Qubit 3.0 fluorometer, sized with a Bioanalyzer 2100, and then quantified again using the KAPA Library Quantification kit. A separate single-read 150-cycle Illumina NextSeq 550 flow cell was used to sequence each immunoSEQ 96-well plate. The published analysis was carried out like this. Because the immunoSEQ output held only junctional sequences and lacked quality scores, the filtering could not match the filtering applied to full-length reads. To assign V/J genes and CDR3, sequences were annotated using PyIR, a Python wrapper for IgBLAST v1.9, with IMGT germline references. Any read was removed if the V/J assignment was weak (E-value above 1e-6), the CDR3 was missing, or the read contained stop codons, out-of-frame junctions, or ambiguous translated residues. V3J clonotypes were defined by identical inferred V gene, J gene, and CDR3 amino acid sequence. Percentage overlap between repertoires was calculated by dividing the number of shared unique clonotypes by the size of the smaller repertoire. Repertoire richness was assessed with RTK rarefaction, the Chao1 estimator, and Recon v2.1 estimates of unobserved clonotypes. For all TCRbeta clonotypes obtained by the gDNA method from a few donors, generation probabilities were computed with OLGA. As stored in TCRdb, this immuneACCESS dataset retains in-frame rearrangements with V and J assigned. A fraction of the clones does not appear; measured against another copy, unresolved V genes explain less than half of the discrepancy, and the remainder lacks a known reason. V, J and clone size are taken as reported in that table, and D and trimming were inferred from the DNA itself. The sample table contains roughly 2 million clones; only one count was recorded for over 85% of them. Together, the top ten hold 0.1% to 0.15% of the sample.

As concerns this clone: It has no known antigen specificity. There are no base qualities to consult, and no much larger clone falls within one base.

This TCR was sampled from a young man in good health. This receptor chain uses TRBV29-1 and TRBJ2-3; no D gene is confidently identified. Sequencing was performed on naive CD4+ T cells sorted from blood. In light of the paper, this sample's cell subset or site label describes: CD45RA+ positively selected. The base sequence is TGCAGCGTTGCTCCTCTTTCCACAGATACGCAGTATTTT. Its translation is CSVAPLSTDTQYF.